This passage covers 27 T cell receptor beta chains from one sample sequenced in a study of spatial heterogeneity in lung cancer. The sample's time point: sample taken at primary tumor resection. Researchers sequenced whole RNA taken from tumor, nontumor lung or frozen PBMC without sorting. TCRdb re-called the 5' RACE reads through MiXCR, storing one row per CDR3 protein. The sample consists of about 38,000 distinct CDR3 sequences, 7.5% of them appearing once. The sequencing here drew on PBMCs, taken at surgery. Every receptor here comes from a male donor with early-stage non-small cell lung cancer.

J is TRBJ2-1 and V is TRBV5-3; D is possibly TRBD2 (6 bases). TRBV5-3 is labeled an ORF, and its function is uncertain. The V and J ends lost 1 base and 0 bases respectively, with 17 bases between them. The CDR3 loop spans 18 amino acids. The DNA for the CDR3 is TGTGCCAGAAGCTTGTCTAGCGCGCGAAATAGCTCCTACAATGAGCAGTTCTTC. This translates into CARSLSSARNSSYNEQFF.

This clonotype was seen at least ten times. The V gene is TRBV20-1, the J gene TRBJ2-4; possible D gene TRBD1, 6 bases. Germline V lookup: CDR1 DFQATT, CDR2 SNEGSKA (reference sequence). This CDR3 region has 16 residues. The ends were cut back, 1 base at V and 3 bases at J, with 16 bases in the middle. The CDR3 bases are TGCAGTGCTAGAGGGGGGCAGGGTATAATCAAAAACATTCAGTACTTC. Encoded protein: CSARGGQGIIKNIQYF.

This clonotype was observed many times. The chain links TRBV7-9 to TRBJ2-5; D is possibly TRBD2 (6 bases). Germline V gene sequence: CDR1 SEHNR, CDR2 FQNEAQ (reference sequence). V was clipped by 5 bases and J by 4 bases, with 26 bases between them. CDR3 length: 18 amino acids. The CDR3 coding sequence is TGTGCCAGCAGCCCCATGGGCGGGGAGAGGCTTGCAAGAGAGACCCAGTACTTC. Protein: CASSPMGGERLARETQYF.

The sample holds a few counts of this clonotype. This sequence joins TRBV3-1 and TRBJ2-2; D possibly corresponds to TRBD2 (5 bases). Germline V gene lookup returns CDR1 LGHDT and CDR2 YNNKEL (reference sequence). V was pared by 4 bases and J by 1 base, with 10 bases between. This CDR3 has 15 residues. In DNA form, the CDR3 reads TGTGCCAGCAGCCCAGCGGTATTGAACACCGGGGAGCTGTTTTTT. Protein: CASSPAVLNTGELFF. The entire variable domain, with the rest obtained from reference TRBV3-1 and TRBJ2-2, is as follows: DTAVSQTPKYLVTQMGNDKSIKCEQNLGHDTMYWYKQDSKKFLKIMFSYNNKELIINETVPNRFSPKSPDKAHLNLHINSLELGDSAVYFCASSPAVLNTGELFFGEGSRLTVL.

This clonotype was seen repeatedly, ten times or more. This chain connects TRBV9 to TRBJ2-3, with 7 bases lining up with TRBD2. With V trimmed by 1 base and J by 0 bases, 5 bases remained unmatched. The CDR3 contains 16 residues. Germline V gives CDR1 SGDLS, CDR2 YYNGEE. The CDR3 nucleotides are TGTGCCAGCAGCGTACGTGAAGCGGGAAGCACAGATACGCAGTATTTT. It yields the protein CASSVREAGSTDTQYF. Supplemented by reference TRBV9 and TRBJ2-3, the full variable domain reads DSGVTQTPKHLITATGQRVTLRCSPRSGDLSVYWYQQSLDQGLQFLIQYYNGEERAKGNILERFSAQQFPDLHSELNLSSLELGDSALYFCASSVREAGSTDTQYFGPGTRLTVL.

Many counts were recorded for this clonotype. The V call is TRBV11-2, the J call TRBJ1-5, with D uncertain. CDR1 is SGHAT and CDR2 is FQNNGV in the germline V gene. Trimming cost V 5 bases and J 2 bases, with 13 bases left between them. The CDR3 contains 15 residues. The CDR3 spells CASSLILAGNQPQHF. The CDR3 bases are TGTGCCAGCAGCCTCATTTTGGCAGGCAATCAGCCCCAGCATTTT.

The chain is built from TRBV7-8 and TRBJ2-7, with 7 bases aligning to TRBD1. Trimming removed 5 bases from V and 6 bases from J; junction bases left unmatched: 7. Germline CDR1 is SGHVS and CDR2 is FQNEAQ. This CDR3 region has 13 residues. CDR3 protein: CASSAGQAFEQYV. The CDR3 nucleotides are TGTGCCAGCAGCGCAGGACAGGCCTTCGAGCAGTACGTC.

This clonotype has only a few counts. J is TRBJ1-5 and V is TRBV5-4; no firm D call. This CDR3 comprises 14 residues. Per the germline V gene, CDR1 is SGHNT and CDR2 is YYREEE (reference sequence). V was shortened by 0 bases and J by 0 bases, with 4 bases between the two germline ends. The CDR3, as DNA: TGTGCCAGCAGCTTGGGACCTAGCAATCAGCCCCAGCATTTT. Amino acid sequence: CASSLGPSNQPQHF.

This clonotype was detected ten times or more. This chain connects TRBV18 to TRBJ2-7; D call uncertain. Per the germline V gene, CDR1 is KGHSH and CDR2 is LQKENI. The ends were cut back, 3 bases at V and 3 bases at J, with 12 bases in the middle. The length of the CDR3 is 14 residues. CDR3 sequence reads: CASSPPGPFYEQYF. DNA of the CDR3: TGTGCCAGCTCACCCCCCGGGCCCTTCTACGAGCAGTACTTC.

In this sample, this clonotype turned up a few times. V usage is TRBV6-2 or TRBV6-3 and J usage is TRBJ1-5; 9 bases match TRBD1. V dropped 6 bases and J dropped 1; count of bases not matched to a gene: 7. The CDR3 runs 16 residues. The V gene's germline CDR1 is MNHEY and CDR2 SVGEGT. CDR3 nucleotide sequence: TGTGCCAGCAGGAAACAGGGGGCGCGGAGCAATCAGCCCCAGCATTTT. Translation gives CASRKQGARSNQPQHF.

In this sample, this clonotype turned up many times. The chain couples TRBV7-9 to TRBJ2-1; 8 bases match TRBD2. The CDR3 runs to 15 residues. Germline assignment: CDR1 SEHNR and CDR2 FQNEAQ (reference sequence). V was clipped by 7 bases and J by 10 bases; unmatched bases: 15. The CDR3 spells CASTTPRGGIAEQFF. CDR3 DNA sequence: TGTGCCAGCACCACTCCCCGGGGGGGAATTGCCGAGCAGTTCTTC.

This clonotype was counted many times. J is TRBJ1-5 and V is TRBV2; the match to TRBD1 covers 9 bases. V shed 6 bases, J shed 3 bases, and the junction held 6 bases outside the gene matches. The CDR3 is 15 amino acids. Germline CDR1 reads SNHLY; CDR2 reads FYNNEI. CDR3 amino acids: CASREQGAHNQPQHF. The CDR3 nucleotides are TGTGCCAGCAGGGAACAGGGGGCTCACAATCAGCCCCAGCATTTT.

This clonotype appeared a few times. This chain links TRBV5-1 with TRBJ2-3; D assignment may be TRBD1 or TRBD2 (6 bases each). Germline loops: CDR1 SGHRS, CDR2 YFSETQ. Between the trimmed V and J ends, which lost 4 bases and 4 bases, there was a span of 16 bases. The CDR3 runs to 15 residues. DNA of the CDR3: TGCGCCAGCAGCGACGCCGCAAGGGGGGCAGATACGCAGTATTTT. It yields the protein CASSDAARGADTQYF.

The V gene is TRBV24-1, the J gene TRBJ2-1; 8 bases map to TRBD1. Trimming took 2 bases from V and 7 from J; bases not matched to a gene: 12. This CDR3 is built from 17 residues. The germline V gene encodes CDR1 KGHDR and CDR2 SFDVKD. CDR3 protein: CATSDSPGTGLGNEQFF. CDR3 in DNA: TGTGCCACCAGTGATTCCCCCGGGACAGGTCTTGGGAATGAGCAGTTCTTC.

This clonotype came up many times. The chain carries TRBV2 and TRBJ2-2, with TRBD1 matching 8 bases. V shed 0 bases, J shed 2 bases, and the junction held 8 bases outside the gene matches. CDR1 is SNHLY, CDR2 FYNNEI, per germline. CDR3 length: 18 residues. For the CDR3, the DNA is TGTGCCAGCAGTGAAGCGCACCAGGGGGCCCTTAACACCGGGGAGCTGTTTTTT. It yields the protein CASSEAHQGALNTGELFF.

This clonotype was observed many times. The rearrangement joins TRBV2 to TRBJ2-2; 10 nucleotides line up with TRBD2. The J segment lost 5 bases and the V segment lost 5 bases, leaving 5 bases of the junction unmatched. The germline CDR1 and CDR2 sequences are SNHLY and FYNNEI. The CDR3 length is 15 residues. The DNA of the CDR3 is TGTGCCAGCAGTTTGCTAGCGGGGGTTACCGGGGAGCTGTTTTTT. This codes for CASSLLAGVTGELFF.

On this clonotype itself: Sequence at one end of the junction differs from germline and may be a read error. The genes are TRBV3-1 and TRBJ2-5; D not resolved. There are 14 residues in the CDR3. Germline CDR1 reads LGHDT; CDR2 reads YNNKEL (reference sequence). This chain's CDR3 is CAISRIGREETQYF. The CDR3, as DNA: TGTGCCATCAGCCGTATCGGACGGGAAGAGACCCAGTACTTC.

Ten or more counts support this clonotype. The rearrangement joins TRBV27 to TRBJ1-1, with D uncertain. Germline V CDR1 and CDR2: MNHEY, SMNVEV (reference sequence). Deletions cut 10 bases from V and 2 bases from J, with 17 bases between. CDR3 length: 14 residues. CDR3 coding DNA: TGTGCCACCCTTTCCCCCGGATATAACACTGAAGCTTTCTTT. Protein sequence: CATLSPGYNTEAFF.

This clonotype has at least ten counts. V gene TRBV6-2 or TRBV6-3 combines with J gene TRBJ2-3; D remains ambiguous. Trimming removed 4 bases from V and 0 bases from J, with 8 bases in between. The germline V gene encodes CDR1 MNHEY and CDR2 SVGEGT. This CDR3 contains 14 residues. In nucleotides, the CDR3 is TGTGCCAGCAGTTCTGGGCTGAGCACAGATACGCAGTATTTT. Protein: CASSSGLSTDTQYF.

This clonotype showed up many times. The V gene is TRBV6-6, the J gene TRBJ2-2, with no clear D. In germline, CDR1 is MNHNY, CDR2 SVGAGI (reference sequence). With 4 bases removed from V and 2 bases from J, the gap between germline ends came to 8 bases. The CDR3 totals 14 residues. CDR3 coding DNA: TGTGCCAGCAGTTTGACCTCTAACACCGGGGAGCTGTTTTTT. Amino acid sequence: CASSLTSNTGELFF.

In its sample, this clonotype was seen a few times. This sequence joins TRBV6-5 and TRBJ2-7; 13 bases agree with TRBD2. The CDR3 length is 15 residues. The V gene end was trimmed by 7 bases and the J gene end by 1 base; junction bases not matched to a gene: 4. The germline gives CDR1 MNHEY, CDR2 SVGAGI. CDR3 DNA sequence: TGTGCCAGCACCCAGACTAGCGGGGGGTCCTACGAGCAGTACTTC. Translation gives CASTQTSGGSYEQYF.

By share of the sample, this clonotype is medium-sized. V usage is TRBV4-1 and J usage is TRBJ2-2; D may be TRBD2 (7 bases). Trimming removed 2 bases from V and 0 bases from J, with 13 bases in between. CDR3 length: 17 residues. Germline values: CDR1 MGHRA, CDR2 YSYEKL. CDR3 in DNA: TGCGCCAGCAGCCAAAGGGCGGGGGCCCCGAACACCGGGGAGCTGTTTTTT. Its translation: CASSQRAGAPNTGELFF.

This clonotype was recorded many times. The chain carries TRBV7-3 and TRBJ2-3, with 10 bases that match TRBD2. V was pared by 4 bases and J by 4 bases, with 5 bases of the junction left unmatched. Germline CDR1 and CDR2: SGHTA and FQGTGA. The CDR3 totals 15 residues. CDR3 coding DNA: TGTGCCAGCAGCTCGTCCCTAGCGGGGGCAGATACGCAGTATTTT. It encodes CASSSSLAGADTQYF. The full variable domain, rest sourced from reference TRBV7-3 and TRBJ2-3, is GAGVSQTPSNKVTEKGKYVELRCDPISGHTALYWYRQSLGQGPEFLIYFQGTGAADDSGLPNDRFFAVRPEGSVSTLKIQRTERGDSAVYLCASSSSLAGADTQYFGPGTRLTVL.

The sample holds a few counts of this clonotype. The rearrangement joins TRBV27 to TRBJ2-2; 11 bases line up with TRBD1. In germline, CDR1 is MNHEY, CDR2 SMNVEV (reference sequence). J gave up 4 bases and V 4 bases, and 5 bases lay outside the gene matches. CDR3 length equals 16 residues. CDR3 sequence (DNA): TGTGCCAGCAGTTATGGACAGGGGGCTGGCACCGGGGAGCTGTTTTTT. Amino acid sequence: CASSYGQGAGTGELFF.

As regards this clonotype: Given a much more abundant clone one base away, this may be a read error. V and J are TRBV29-1 and TRBJ2-3, with TRBD1 identical over 8 bases. V lost 2 bases, J lost 8 bases, and 6 bases stayed unmatched. This CDR3 is 13 amino acids long. CDR1 SQVTM and CDR2 ANQGSEA come from the germline V gene. The chain's CDR3 is CSVEQGASGTQYF. DNA of the CDR3: TGCAGCGTTGAACAGGGGGCATCAGGTACGCAGTATTTT.

This clonotype has a count of ten or more. The chain combines TRBV7-2 with TRBJ1-1; a possible D gene is TRBD1 (5 bases). CDR3 length equals 13 residues. Per the germline V gene, CDR1 is SGHTA and CDR2 is FQGNSA. V was pared by 3 bases and J by 5 bases, with 10 bases between. CDR3 residues: CASSFGTGTEAFF. CDR3 nucleotide sequence: TGTGCCAGCAGCTTCGGGACGGGGACTGAAGCTTTCTTT.

In its sample, this clonotype was seen many times. The chain links TRBV5-1 to TRBJ2-6, with D uncertain. The CDR3 has 16 residues. Per germline, CDR1 SGHRS and CDR2 YFSETQ. The V gene lost 0 bases and the J gene lost 3 bases, with 10 bases spanning the gap. For the CDR3, the DNA is TGCGCCAGCAGCTTGGAGGCAGGCTTTGGGGCCAACGTCCTGACTTTC. Its translation is CASSLEAGFGANVLTF.